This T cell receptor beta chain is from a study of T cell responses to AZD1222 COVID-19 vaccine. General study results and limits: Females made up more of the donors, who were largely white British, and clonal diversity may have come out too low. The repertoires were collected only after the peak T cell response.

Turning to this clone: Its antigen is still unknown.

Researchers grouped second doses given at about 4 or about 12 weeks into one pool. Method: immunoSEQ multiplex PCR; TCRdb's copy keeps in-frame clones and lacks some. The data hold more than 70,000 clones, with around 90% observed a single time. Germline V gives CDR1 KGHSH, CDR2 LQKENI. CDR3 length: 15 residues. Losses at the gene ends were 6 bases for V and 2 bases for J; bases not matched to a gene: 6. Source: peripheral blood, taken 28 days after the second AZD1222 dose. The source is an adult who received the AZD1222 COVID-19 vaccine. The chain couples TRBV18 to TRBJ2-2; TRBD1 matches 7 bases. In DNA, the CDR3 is TGTGCCAGCTCCCCCGGACAGGCCAACACCGGGGAGCTGTTTTTT. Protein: CASSPGQANTGELFF. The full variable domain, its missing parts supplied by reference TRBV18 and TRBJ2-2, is NAGVMQNPRHLVRRRGQEARLRCSPMKGHSHVYWYRQLPEEGLKFMVYLQKENIIDESGMPKERFSAEFPKEGPSILRIQQVVRGDSAAYFCASSPGQANTGELFFGEGSRLTVL.